This entry lists 16 T cell receptor beta chains sequenced from one sample in a study of neurological immune-mediated disorders. TCRdb processed the 5' RACE reads anew with MiXCR; each CDR3 protein has one entry. The sample records 25,000 to 35,000 distinct CDR3 sequences, roughly 15% being singletons. The sequencing input was PBMCs. The receptors were sampled from a man in his 70s in good health.

This clonotype was observed at least ten times. This sequence joins TRBV7-2 and TRBJ1-3; D may be TRBD1 (5 bases). The CDR3 consists of 17 residues. V lost 2 bases and J lost 0, with 14 bases in between. Per the germline V gene, CDR1 is SGHTA and CDR2 is FQGNSA. The CDR3 region is CASSLKGDGSSGNTIYF. The CDR3 region has the DNA TGTGCCAGCAGCTTAAAAGGGGATGGGAGCTCTGGAAACACCATATATTTT.

This clonotype was picked up many times. V usage is TRBV7-8 and J usage is TRBJ1-1, with D uncertain. Germline V gene lookup returns CDR1 SGHVS and CDR2 FQNEAQ. The ends were cut back, 5 bases at V and 5 bases at J, with 15 bases in the middle. This CDR3 has 14 residues. The CDR3 DNA reads as TGTGCCAGCAGCCCCCAGAACCTGCGAACTGAAGCTTTCTTT. Its translation is CASSPQNLRTEAFF.

A note on this clonotype: The junction shows a germline mismatch at one end, possibly a read error. The chain joins TRBV6-2 or TRBV6-3 to TRBJ1-5; D remains ambiguous. Germline-derived CDR1 and CDR2 are MNHEY and SVGEGT. This CDR3 region has 13 residues. The CDR3 nucleotides read TGTGCCAACAGTTTTGGGAGTAATCAGCCCCAACATTTT. Amino acid sequence: CANSFGSNQPQHF.

With respect to this clonotype: The junction departs from germline at one end; a sequencing error may be responsible. This sequence joins TRBV5-1 and TRBJ1-1; no reliable D call. The CDR3 runs to 14 residues. The V gene's germline CDR1 is SGHRS and CDR2 YFSETQ. Written as DNA, the CDR3 is TGCGCAAGCAGCTTGGCCGGCCGGAACACTGAAGCTTTCTTT. Amino acids: CASSLAGRNTEAFF.

This clonotype was detected ten times or more. The chain links TRBV28 to TRBJ1-3; D uncertain. In germline, CDR1 is MDHEN, CDR2 SYDVKM. The CDR3 has 14 residues. The V end was cut by 8 bases, the J end by 2 bases, with 13 bases between. The CDR3 reads CASYTWGTGNTIYF. The CDR3 region has the DNA TGTGCCAGCTACACGTGGGGAACTGGAAACACCATATATTTT.

This clonotype has a count of ten or more. The V gene is TRBV24-1, the J gene TRBJ1-1; TRBD1 agrees at 12 bases. J was trimmed by 9 bases and V by 4 bases; bases with no gene match: 8. Germline loops: CDR1 KGHDR, CDR2 SFDVKD. This CDR3 is 15 amino acids long. The CDR3 protein is CATSDSGTGGAKAFF. CDR3 in DNA: TGTGCCACCAGTGACTCCGGGACAGGGGGCGCGAAAGCTTTCTTT.

This clonotype was seen many times. The chain uses TRBV20-1 and TRBJ1-2, with D possibly being TRBD1 (5 bases). Trimming cost V 6 bases and J 4 bases, with 18 bases left between them. The CDR3 consists of 14 residues. Germline V gene lookup returns CDR1 DFQATT and CDR2 SNEGSKA (reference sequence). CDR3 sequence: CSATPPQVPYGYTF. The CDR3 DNA reads as TGCAGTGCCACACCCCCACAGGTTCCCTATGGCTACACCTTC.

This clonotype was detected many times. This chain uses TRBV7-2 with TRBJ2-3; TRBD1 agrees at 8 bases. J lost 10 bases, V lost 0 bases, and 6 bases had no gene match. The CDR3 totals 14 residues. Germline values: CDR1 SGHTA, CDR2 FQGNSA. The CDR3 nucleotides are TGTGCCAGCAGCTTAGCGCGGACAGGGCTTGCGCAGTATTTT. Encoded protein: CASSLARTGLAQYF.

This clonotype was seen ten or more times. V usage is TRBV7-2 and J usage is TRBJ2-3, with D unclear. The CDR3 consists of 15 residues. Per germline, CDR1 SGHTA and CDR2 FQGNSA. V shed 5 bases and J shed 0 bases, with 12 bases lying between them. The CDR3 region is CASSAPAGSTDTQYF. In DNA form, the CDR3 reads TGTGCCAGCAGCGCCCCTGCCGGGAGCACAGATACGCAGTATTTT.

This clonotype was counted ten times or more. The chain couples TRBV7-6 to TRBJ1-4, with a tentative D call TRBD1 (5 bases). Germline CDR1 and CDR2: SGHVS and FNYEAQ. There are 16 residues in the CDR3. Trimming took 1 base from V and 0 from J, leaving 9 bases between them. The CDR3 bases are TGTGCCAGCAGCTTAGGGACAACGGCAACTAATGAAAAACTGTTTTTT. Amino acids: CASSLGTTATNEKLFF.

This clonotype has a count of ten or more. The chain carries TRBV2 and TRBJ2-3; D gene unclear. V was pared by 6 bases and J by 0 bases, with 7 bases between. The CDR3 loop spans 13 amino acids. In germline, CDR1 is SNHLY, CDR2 FYNNEI. The CDR3: CASRPTSTDTQYF. The CDR3 bases are TGTGCCAGCAGACCCACTAGCACAGATACGCAGTATTTT.

This clonotype was counted at least ten times. J is TRBJ2-3 and V is TRBV5-6, with 7 nucleotides matching TRBD2. This CDR3 is built from 14 residues. CDR1 is SGHDT, CDR2 YYEEEE, per germline. The ends lost 2 bases at V and 1 base at J; junction bases unmatched: 1. The CDR3 is CASSFRGGTDTQYF. Here the CDR3 DNA reads TGTGCCAGCAGCTTTCGGGGGGGCACAGATACGCAGTATTTT.

This clonotype has ten or more counts. The V and J genes are TRBV12-3 or TRBV12-4 and TRBJ2-3, with D possibly matching TRBD2 (5 bases). The CDR3 runs 15 residues. Trimming took 1 base from V and 1 from J, leaving 9 bases between them. As DNA, the CDR3 is TGTGCCAGCAGTTTAGGCCGGACTCGCACAGATACGCAGTATTTT. This sequence encodes CASSLGRTRTDTQYF.

In this sample, this clonotype turned up many times. The rearrangement uses TRBV24-1 and TRBJ1-1, with TRBD1 as a possible D gene (5 bases). Trimming left V 5 bases short and J 7 bases short, with 10 bases between. This CDR3 is 12 amino acids long. The germline V gene has CDR1 KGHDR and CDR2 SFDVKD. The CDR3 spells CATSGRRGEAFF. CDR3 DNA: TGTGCCACCAGTGGCCGGAGGGGTGAAGCTTTCTTT.

This clonotype showed up many times. The chain is built from TRBV5-1 and TRBJ2-3, with TRBD1 matching over 8 bases. Germline-derived CDR1 and CDR2 are SGHRS and YFSETQ. There are 15 residues in the CDR3. V lost 4 bases, J lost 7 bases, and 11 bases stayed unmatched. The CDR3 sequence: CASSTPTGVQNTQYF. CDR3 nucleotide sequence: TGCGCCAGCAGCACGCCGACAGGGGTGCAGAATACGCAGTATTTT.

At least ten counts were recorded for this clonotype. The chain is built from TRBV5-1 and TRBJ2-5, with D perhaps TRBD1 (6 bases). The length of the CDR3 is 14 residues. In germline, CDR1 is SGHRS, CDR2 YFSETQ. V was trimmed by 0 bases and J by 2 bases, leaving 8 bases between them. CDR3 in amino acids: CASSLGGTQETQYF. The CDR3 DNA follows: TGCGCCAGCAGCTTGGGAGGGACACAAGAGACCCAGTACTTC.